A selection of T cell receptor beta chains follows, all from one sample in a study of cytomegalovirus exposure and HLA in healthy donors. The data were produced by immunoSEQ multiplex PCR, yet TCRdb's version contains in-frame clones alone and is incomplete. Here the sample spans approximately 100,000 clones, about three quarters being singletons. The sample was PBMCs. The receptors come from a woman aged 40 to 50 in good health and CMV-seropositive. Both conserved end residues are part of each CDR3. Fields, in order: V gene, D gene, clone size, J gene, CDR3 DNA, CDR3 protein. The D gene is left open where the match is weak. Size is stated for part of the rows, as once, few or many counts, or as a class when the clone is expanded.

TRBV27,.,.,TRBJ2-3,TGTGCCAGCAGCAGGTGGGCAGATACGCAGTATTTT,CASSRWADTQYF
TRBV5-1,.,.,TRBJ2-2,TGCGCCAGCAGCCCCGAGGCGAACACCGGGGAGCTGTTTTTT,CASSPEANTGELFF
TRBV20-1,.,once,TRBJ2-5,TGCAGTGCTAGAGATCAGGTGACCCAGTACTTC,CSARDQVTQYF
TRBV19,.,once,TRBJ2-3,TGTGCCAGTAGAGGGGCCCCCACCACAGATACGCAGTATTTT,CASRGAPTTDTQYF
TRBV7-9,TRBD1,.,TRBJ2-7,TGTGCCAGCAGAAAGCACACAGGGGGCGGGGGAGGCTACGAGCAGTACTTC,CASRKHTGGGGGYEQYF
TRBV6-1,.,.,TRBJ1-1,TGTGCCAGCAGCCCGAAGGGGGATGGGGTTGAAGCTTTCTTT,CASSPKGDGVEAFF
TRBV7-9,.,.,TRBJ2-5,TGTGCCAGCAGCGGTCGGCAGGGCCAAGAGACCCAGTACTTC,CASSGRQGQETQYF
TRBV4-1,.,.,TRBJ2-3,TGCGCCAGCAGCCAAGTCCCACAGAATACAGATACGCAGTATTTT,CASSQVPQNTDTQYF
TRBV2,.,few,TRBJ1-1,TGTGCCAGCATAAAGGGAGAAAACACTGAAGCTTTCTTT,CASIKGENTEAFF
TRBV6-1,TRBD1,few,TRBJ1-2,TGTGCCAGCAGTGCTACAGGGGAGAGGGGCGGCTACACCTTC,CASSATGERGGYTF
TRBV5-1,TRBD1,.,TRBJ1-2,TGCGCCAGCAGCTGGACAGGAGATAACTATGGCTACACCTTC,CASSWTGDNYGYTF
TRBV19,TRBD1,.,TRBJ2-7,TGTGCCAGTAGTATTGGGCAGGGGGCGCGGGAGCAGTACTTC,CASSIGQGAREQYF
TRBV11-2,.,.,TRBJ2-3,TGTGCCAGCAGCTTAGGCGGAAATCGAATCACAGATACGCAGTATTTT,CASSLGGNRITDTQYF
TRBV19,TRBD1,.,TRBJ1-5,TGTGCCAGTATGGACAGGGCATATAGCAATCAGCCCCAGCATTTT,CASMDRAYSNQPQHF
TRBV5-1,TRBD2,.,TRBJ2-1,TGCGCCAGCAGTATCGCTGGGACTAGCGGGGCCGAGCAGTTCTTC,CASSIAGTSGAEQFF
TRBV2,.,.,TRBJ1-2,TGTGCCAGCAGAGTCGGGATTTATGGCTACACCTTC,CASRVGIYGYTF
TRBV7-9,.,.,TRBJ2-7,TGTGCCAGCAGCTTAGCGGGCGGGGGCCGGAACGAGCAGTACTTC,CASSLAGGGRNEQYF
TRBV6-4,.,.,TRBJ2-3,TGTGCCAGCAGCAGCACTAGCCACACAGATACGCAGTATTTT,CASSSTSHTDTQYF
TRBV6-1,.,.,TRBJ1-4,TGTGCCAGCAGGGAAACAGGGAGTGGGGAAAAACTGTTTTTT,CASRETGSGEKLFF
TRBV5-1,.,.,TRBJ2-3,TGCGCCAGCAGAGGACCCATATTGGACTGGGAAACCCGTAATACGCAGTATTTT,CASRGPILDWETRNTQYF
TRBV5-4,.,.,TRBJ1-1,TGTGCCAGCAGCTCCCCCGAGAGGTTCGAAGCTTTCTTT,CASSSPERFEAFF
TRBV5-1,.,.,TRBJ1-4,TGCGCCAGCAGCTGGGGGGGGGCGCCGGCTAATGAAAAACTGTTTTTT,CASSWGGAPANEKLFF
TRBV5-1,TRBD1,.,TRBJ1-1,TGCGCCAGCAGCAACCCGACACAGGGGGCAAACACTGAAGCTTTCTTT,CASSNPTQGANTEAFF
TRBV19,TRBD1,.,TRBJ1-1,TGTGCCAGTAGTATCTCCTACAGGGGGCGCCGCGCGAACACTGAAGCTTTCTTT,CASSISYRGRRANTEAFF
TRBV29-1,.,.,TRBJ2-3,TGCAGCGTTGAAGTCTTAGCCACAGATACGCAGTATTTT,CSVEVLATDTQYF
TRBV27,.,.,TRBJ1-1,TGTGCCTGTACAAGCACTGAAGCTTTCTTT,CACTSTEAFF
TRBV25-1,TRBD1,few,TRBJ2-2,TGTGCCAGCAGTTCCTACAGGGGGTTGGGCACCGGGGAGCTGTTTTTT,CASSSYRGLGTGELFF
TRBV15,TRBD1,few,TRBJ1-1,TGTGCCACCAGCAGATCCACAGGGGGAGACACTGAAGCTTTCTTT,CATSRSTGGDTEAFF
TRBV25-1,.,.,TRBJ1-2,TGTGCCAGCAGTGCTGGTCAGGCCTATGGCTACACCTTC,CASSAGQAYGYTF
TRBV29-1,TRBD1,.,TRBJ1-2,TGCAGCGCTGGACAGGGGTCGGTCGGCGGCTACACCTTC,CSAGQGSVGGYTF
TRBV11-2,TRBD1,.,TRBJ2-3,TGTGCCAGCAGCGCGGGACAGGGAACAGATACGCAGTATTTT,CASSAGQGTDTQYF
TRBV5-1,TRBD1,.,TRBJ1-1,TGCGCCAGCAGCTTGAGGGGACAGGGAGGGTACACTGAAGCTTTCTTT,CASSLRGQGGYTEAFF
TRBV5-1,TRBD1,.,TRBJ1-2,TGCGCCAGCAGCTATACAGGGGCCGGTATGAGGGGCTACACCTTC,CASSYTGAGMRGYTF
TRBV10-3,TRBD1,.,TRBJ1-5,TGTGCCATCAGTGATGAGACAGGGGACAATCAGCCCCAGCATTTT,CAISDETGDNQPQHF
TRBV7-9,TRBD2,.,TRBJ2-1,TGTGCCAGCAGCCCCGGGACTAGCCCAACGGATGAGCAGTTCTTC,CASSPGTSPTDEQFF
TRBV11-2,.,few,TRBJ2-5,TGTGCCAGCAGCCCTCAGGCTGGGACCCAGTACTTC,CASSPQAGTQYF
TRBV6-5,.,.,TRBJ1-2,TGTGCCAGCAGTTACCGGACAAACGGCTACTATGGCTACCCCTTC,CASSYRTNGYYGYPF
TRBV5-1,.,few,TRBJ2-3,TGCGCCAGCAGCTTGGCCGAGGGGGTAGGAGATACGCAGTATTTT,CASSLAEGVGDTQYF
TRBV5-1,TRBD1,few,TRBJ2-1,TGCGCCAGCAGCCCCGGGACAGGGAATCATCATGAGCAGTTCTTC,CASSPGTGNHHEQFF
TRBV29-1,TRBD1,.,TRBJ1-2,TGCAGCGTTGAGGGACAGGGCTATGGCTACACCTTC,CSVEGQGYGYTF
TRBV4-1,.,few,TRBJ1-5,TGCGCCAGCAGCCAAGAAAGCAGGGTCTATCAGCCCCAGCATTTT,CASSQESRVYQPQHF
TRBV4-1,TRBD1,.,TRBJ2-6,TGCGCCAGCAGCCAACAAACAGGACAGGCTTCTTTCAACGTCCTGACTTTC,CASSQQTGQASFNVLTF
TRBV18,.,.,TRBJ2-7,TGTGCCAGCTCACCACCACCCGGGTACGAGCAGTACTTC,CASSPPPGYEQYF
TRBV9,.,.,TRBJ2-3,TGTGCCAGCAGCGTAGTAGCAACAGATACGCAGTATTTT,CASSVVATDTQYF
TRBV6-1,.,.,TRBJ1-4,TGTGCCAGCAGTTACGGTGAAAAACTGTTTTTT,CASSYGEKLFF
TRBV2,.,.,TRBJ1-6,TGTGCCAGCAGCCCCGGGGGAGGTTACCTCCGGGGATCCTATAATTCACCCCTCCACTTT,CASSPGGGYLRGSYNSPLHF
TRBV30,.,once,TRBJ1-1,TGTGCCTGGAGTGATCCGGGGAAGATGAACACTGAAGCTTTCTTT,CAWSDPGKMNTEAFF
TRBV30,TRBD1,once,TRBJ2-7,TGTGCCCAGGACAGGGCGGGGCGTGGGTACGAGCAGTACTTC,CAQDRAGRGYEQYF
TRBV6-5,TRBD1,.,TRBJ2-7,TGTGCCAGCAGACCCGGGACAGGGAACGAGCAGTACTTC,CASRPGTGNEQYF
TRBV18,TRBD1,.,TRBJ2-7,TGTGCCAGCTCACAGACAGGGGGCCACGAGCAGTACTTC,CASSQTGGHEQYF
TRBV4-1,.,once,TRBJ1-1,TGCGCCAGCAGCCAAGGGGGGGGCGGGAACACTGAAGCTTTCTTT,CASSQGGGGNTEAFF
TRBV7-9,.,.,TRBJ1-2,TGTGCCAGCAGCTTAGGCCAGCGCTTAAGCGGCTACACCTTC,CASSLGQRLSGYTF
TRBV19,.,.,TRBJ2-2,TGTGCCAGTAGTCCCGGGACTGTGCGTACCGGGGAGCTGTTTTTT,CASSPGTVRTGELFF
TRBV30,TRBD1,.,TRBJ1-2,TGTGCCTGGAGTGCACAGACAGGGTCTGGCTACACCTTC,CAWSAQTGSGYTF
TRBV6-1,TRBD1,.,TRBJ2-1,TGTGCCAGCAGTGAAGTGAGCAGGACAGGGTGGCAGTTCTTC,CASSEVSRTGWQFF
TRBV5-5,TRBD1,.,TRBJ1-1,TGTGCCAGCAGCACGGACAGGCGCACTGAAGCTTTCTTT,CASSTDRRTEAFF
TRBV2,TRBD1,.,TRBJ1-5,TGTGCCAGCAGCGGGACAGGCGATAGGGGTCAGCCCCAGCATTTT,CASSGTGDRGQPQHF